This passage covers 19 T cell receptor beta chains from one sample sequenced in a study of blood T cell repertoires in COVID-19. TCRdb's table, derived via immunoSEQ multiplex PCR, lists solely in-frame clones and lacks some. This table holds fewer than 700,000 clones, roughly 91% found once. Sequencing used peripheral blood. Receptors were obtained from a woman aged 45-59 years with COVID-19, enrolled during active disease.

This chain joins TRBV6-5 and TRBJ1-4, with D perhaps matching TRBD1 (6 bases). V dropped 6 bases and J dropped 8 bases, with 16 bases sitting between them. The CDR3 has 14 amino acids. Germline CDR1 and CDR2: MNHEY and SVGAGI. The CDR3 spells CASSATGFREKLFF. The CDR3 DNA sequence: TGTGCCAGCAGCGCTACAGGGTTCCGGGAAAAACTGTTTTTT.

The chain carries TRBV6-4 and TRBJ2-7; TRBD2 matches at 7 bases. The J segment lost 0 bases and the V segment lost 4 bases, leaving 9 bases of the junction unmatched. The CDR3 sequence is 16 residues long. Germline CDR1 reads MRHNA; CDR2 reads SNTAGT. For the CDR3, the DNA is TGTGCCAGCAGTGTCCCCCTAGCGGTGAGCTCCTACGAGCAGTACTTC. Protein: CASSVPLAVSSYEQYF.

The chain employs TRBV25-1 and TRBJ2-5; 8 positions match TRBD1. Germline V CDR1 and CDR2: MGHDK, SYGVNS. The CDR3 runs to 18 residues. V shed 2 bases and J 5 bases; nucleotides not matched to a gene: 16. DNA for the CDR3: TGTGCCAGCAGTGAAGGATTTATGGCAGGGGGCAGGTTGGAGACCCAGTACTTC. This gives the protein CASSEGFMAGGRLETQYF.

V gene TRBV29-1 combines with J gene TRBJ2-7; TRBD1 matches at 11 bases. Looked up from germline, CDR1 is SQVTM and CDR2 is ANQGSEA. This CDR3 region has 15 residues. Trimming at V came to 4 bases and at J to 9 bases, leaving 14 bases not matched to a gene. The CDR3 sequence: CSVVLGTGGSFSQYF. Written as DNA, the CDR3 is TGCAGCGTTGTGCTCGGGACAGGGGGGTCCTTTTCGCAGTACTTC.

The rearrangement links TRBV5-1 to TRBJ1-5, with 8 bases fitting TRBD1. J gave up 4 bases and V 5 bases, and 17 bases lay outside the gene matches. The CDR3 has 18 amino acids. Germline CDR1 and CDR2: SGHRS and YFSETQ. In DNA form, the CDR3 reads TGCGCCAGCAGAACGTGCTTTGTGAGGACAGGGTATAATCAGCCCCAGCATTTT. Translated: CASRTCFVRTGYNQPQHF.

This chain links TRBV6-1 with TRBJ2-7, with D tentatively TRBD2 (7 bases). Per germline, CDR1 MNHNS and CDR2 SASEGT. The ends were cut back, 0 bases at V and 5 bases at J, with 11 bases in the middle. This CDR3 has 14 residues. The CDR3 DNA reads as TGTGCCAGCAGTGAAGCGGGGCGGGGGCACGAGCAGTACTTC. Protein product: CASSEAGRGHEQYF.

The chain links TRBV9 to TRBJ1-1; 11 bases map to TRBD1. Germline lookup yields CDR1 SGDLS and CDR2 YYNGEE. This CDR3 has 16 amino acids. V trimming: 3 bases; J trimming: 3 bases; junction bases outside the gene matches: 7. The CDR3 sequence is CASSAEGGQGDTEAFF. The DNA of the CDR3 is TGTGCCAGCAGCGCGGAGGGGGGACAGGGGGACACTGAAGCTTTCTTT.

The chain uses TRBV7-2 and TRBJ2-7, with D perhaps matching TRBD1 (6 bases). The CDR3 has 15 residues. Germline V gene lookup returns CDR1 SGHTA and CDR2 FQGNSA. The V end lost 6 bases, the J end lost 2 bases, and 17 bases lay between the germline ends. The CDR3, as DNA: TGTGCCAGCAGTTCGAACAGGGTGGGGCCCTACGAGCAGTACTTC. Its protein product is CASSSNRVGPYEQYF.

The V call is TRBV20-1, the J call TRBJ1-3; possible D gene TRBD1, 5 bases. The CDR3 runs 13 residues. CDR1 DFQATT and CDR2 SNEGSKA come from the germline V gene (reference sequence). V was pared by 3 bases and J by 3 bases, with 9 bases between. In nucleotides, the CDR3 is TGCAGTGCTAGTACGCAGGGTGGAAACACCATATATTTT. Its translation is CSASTQGGNTIYF.

The chain uses TRBV11-1 and TRBJ1-1, with D possibly TRBD1 on 6 matching bases. Germline lookup yields CDR1 SGHAT and CDR2 FQDESV (reference sequence). This CDR3 region has 14 residues. V was cut by 6 bases and J by 2 bases, with 13 bases left in between. CDR3 loop: CASSSDRSNTEAFF. As DNA, the CDR3 is TGTGCCAGCAGTTCCGACAGGAGTAACACTGAAGCTTTCTTT.

The V and J genes are TRBV5-5 and TRBJ1-5; 8 bases line up with TRBD1. The CDR3 is 16 amino acids. Germline trimming cut 4 bases from V and 4 bases from J; bases unmatched to any gene: 10. The germline V gene has CDR1 SGHKS and CDR2 YYEKEE (reference sequence). The CDR3 DNA follows: TGTGCCAGCAGCCTAGGACAGGGAAAGACGAATCAGCCCCAGCATTTT. Translating gives CASSLGQGKTNQPQHF.

The genes are TRBV5-4 and TRBJ2-7; 11 nucleotides line up with TRBD1. Germline CDR1 reads SGHNT; CDR2 reads YYREEE (reference sequence). Unmatched junction bases numbered 5, after V lost 4 bases and J lost 2 bases. This CDR3 is built from 15 residues. CDR3 coding DNA: TGTGCCAGCAGCCAGGACAGGGGGCAAACCTACGAGCAGTACTTC. Encoded protein: CASSQDRGQTYEQYF.

The CDR3 reads CASSPPAANMNTEAFF. As DNA, the CDR3 is TGTGCCAGCTCTCCCCCGGCGGCGAACATGAACACTGAAGCTTTCTTT. The rearrangement links TRBV18 to TRBJ1-1; no clear D gene. V was shortened by 6 bases and J by 0 bases, with 17 bases between the two germline ends. The germline V gene has CDR1 KGHSH and CDR2 LQKENI. This CDR3 is 16 amino acids long.

This clone was detected once. V and J are TRBV15 and TRBJ2-1, with 9 bases that match TRBD1. CDR1 and CDR2 from the germline V gene are LNHNV and YYDKDF (reference sequence). The CDR3 has 15 amino acids. V lost 5 bases and J lost 8; bases outside the gene matches: 10. The CDR3 DNA follows: TGTGCCACCAGCTTTGGGGGACAGGGATTTTATGAGCAGTTCTTC. Its protein is CATSFGGQGFYEQFF.

This chain's CDR3 is CATSDVNGGENEKLFF. For the CDR3, the DNA is TGTGCCACCAGTGATGTCAACGGTGGAGAAAATGAAAAACTGTTTTTT. The V call is TRBV24-1, the J call TRBJ1-4, with no clear D. The ends were cut back, 3 bases at V and 5 bases at J, with 15 bases in the middle. Germline lookup yields CDR1 KGHDR and CDR2 SFDVKD. The CDR3 is 16 amino acids.

This clone was seen a single time. The chain recombines TRBV19 with TRBJ2-5, with a possible D match to TRBD2 (5 bases). This CDR3 spans 13 amino acids. Germline-derived CDR1 and CDR2 are LNHDA and SQIVND (reference sequence). V gave up 0 bases and J gave up 7 bases, with 9 bases separating them. Here the CDR3 DNA reads TGTGCCAGTAGTATAGAGGACTCGGGGACCCAGTACTTC. Translating it yields CASSIEDSGTQYF. The whole variable domain, remainder taken from reference TRBV19 and TRBJ2-5, is DGGITQSPKYLFRKEGQNVTLSCEQNLNHDAMYWYRQDPGQGLRLIYYSQIVNDFQKGDIAEGYSVSREKKESFPLTVTSAQKNPTAFYLCASSIEDSGTQYFGPGTRLLVL.

This chain joins TRBV19 and TRBJ2-6; no firm D call. Trimming stripped 5 bases from V and 0 bases from J, with 5 bases between. This CDR3 is built from 14 residues. Germline CDR1 reads LNHDA; CDR2 reads SQIVND (reference sequence). In nucleotides, the CDR3 is TGTGCCAGTAGTGTGAGCTCTGGGGCCAACGTCCTGACTTTC. Translated: CASSVSSGANVLTF.

This chain joins TRBV9 and TRBJ1-2, with a possible D match to TRBD1 (6 bases). Germline CDR1 SGDLS, CDR2 YYNGEE. V lost 4 bases to trimming and J lost 1 base, with 17 bases between them. The CDR3 has 16 residues. The CDR3: CASSRRGDTYNYGYTF. The CDR3 DNA is TGTGCCAGCAGCCGTAGAGGGGACACTTATAACTATGGCTACACCTTC.

The chain links TRBV3-1 (or the pseudogene TRBV3-2) to TRBJ2-7; D unclear. The germline V and J ends were trimmed by 3 bases and 0 bases, with 3 bases remaining between them. The germline CDR1 and CDR2 sequences are LGHDT and YNNKEL (reference sequence). The CDR3 covers 12 residues. The CDR3 nucleotides are TGTGCCAGCAGCCATCTCTCCTACGAGCAGTACTTC. Translating it yields CASSHLSYEQYF.